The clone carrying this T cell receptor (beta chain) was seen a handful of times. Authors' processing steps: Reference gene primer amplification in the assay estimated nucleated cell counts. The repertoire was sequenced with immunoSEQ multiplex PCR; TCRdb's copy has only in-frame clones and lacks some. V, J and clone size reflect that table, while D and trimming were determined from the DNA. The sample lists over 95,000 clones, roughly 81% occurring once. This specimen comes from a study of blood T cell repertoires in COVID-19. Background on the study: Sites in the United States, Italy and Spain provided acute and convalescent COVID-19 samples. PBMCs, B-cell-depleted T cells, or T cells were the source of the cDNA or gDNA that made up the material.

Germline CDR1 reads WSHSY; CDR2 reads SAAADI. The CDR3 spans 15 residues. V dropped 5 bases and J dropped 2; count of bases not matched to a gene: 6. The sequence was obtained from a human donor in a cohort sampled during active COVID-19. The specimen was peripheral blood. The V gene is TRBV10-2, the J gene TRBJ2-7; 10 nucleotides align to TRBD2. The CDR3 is CASSPSGRAPYEQYF. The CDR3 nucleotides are TGCGCCAGCAGTCCCAGCGGGAGGGCCCCCTACGAGCAGTACTTC.